This note documents a single T cell receptor beta chain sequence. This sample is drawn from a study of blood T cell repertoires in COVID-19. The wider study: T cells, B-cell-depleted T cells, or PBMCs supplied cDNA or gDNA.

The V gene end was trimmed by 5 bases and the J gene end by 3 bases; junction bases not matched to a gene: 10. The CDR3 contains 15 residues. The germline V gene encodes CDR1 SEHNR and CDR2 FQNEAQ (reference sequence). Per the original methods: How many nucleated cells were present was estimated from reference gene primer amplification. Only in-frame clones appear in the TCRdb table, and some are missing; sequencing was by immunoSEQ multiplex PCR. Clone size and the V and J calls come from that table; the DNA yielded D and trimming. The repertoire consists of 200,000 to 250,000 clones, with roughly 89% occurring once and the leading ten covering approximately 3.7%. Cohort allocation depended upon clinical history that participants reported.

The chain joins TRBV7-9 to TRBJ2-7; 7 bases map to TRBD2. The receptor's source is a woman aged 30 to 39 who had recovered from COVID-19. Source material: PBMCs or T cells enriched from blood (not recorded which). The CDR3 protein is CASSLPGGSFYEQYF. In DNA, the CDR3 is TGTGCCAGCAGCCTACCCGGCGGGAGCTTCTACGAGCAGTACTTC.